The clone carrying this T cell receptor (beta chain) turned up a few times. The antigen is unknown. This sample is part of a study of cytomegalovirus exposure and HLA in healthy donors. Points from the study as a whole: Information on immune exposure was restricted to one variable (CMV serostatus).

V lost 2 bases, J lost 3 bases, and 6 bases stayed unmatched. Germline V gives CDR1 LNHDA, CDR2 SQIVND (reference sequence). This CDR3 is 15 amino acids long. Researchers ran the PCR with 60 Vbeta and 13 Jbeta primers. Assay: immunoSEQ multiplex PCR; the TCRdb copy retains only in-frame clones and omits some. The repertoire holds about 55,000 clones, with around 79% as singletons. This sequence was found in a female donor in good health and CMV-seronegative. Sequencing was performed on PBMCs. This chain uses TRBV19 with TRBJ2-5, with 7 bases lining up with TRBD2. Written as DNA, the CDR3 is TGTGCCAGTAGTATATGGGGGGGATCAAAAGAGACCCAGTACTTC. Translation gives CASSIWGGSKETQYF.